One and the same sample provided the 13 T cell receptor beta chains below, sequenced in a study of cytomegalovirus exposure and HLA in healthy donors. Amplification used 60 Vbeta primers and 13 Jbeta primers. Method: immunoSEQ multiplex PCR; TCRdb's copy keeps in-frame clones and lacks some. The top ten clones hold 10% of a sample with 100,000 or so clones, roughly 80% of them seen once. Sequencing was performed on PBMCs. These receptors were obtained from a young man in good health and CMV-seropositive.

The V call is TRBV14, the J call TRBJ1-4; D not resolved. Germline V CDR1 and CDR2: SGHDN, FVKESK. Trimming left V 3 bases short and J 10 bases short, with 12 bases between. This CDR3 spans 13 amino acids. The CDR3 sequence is CASSQLPGGKLFF. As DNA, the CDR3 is TGTGCCAGCAGCCAGCTACCCGGAGGAAAACTGTTTTTT.

CDR3 DNA sequence: TGTGCCAGCAGCTTAGCGTTAGCGGGGGGCCCGAAAATGAAGTTCTTC. Protein product: CASSLALAGGPKMKFF. This sequence joins TRBV11-1 and TRBJ2-1; 10 bases are shared with TRBD2. Germline V lookup: CDR1 SGHAT, CDR2 FQDESV (reference sequence). This CDR3 region has 16 residues. The V segment lost 0 bases and the J segment 14 bases; nucleotides outside the gene matches: 13.

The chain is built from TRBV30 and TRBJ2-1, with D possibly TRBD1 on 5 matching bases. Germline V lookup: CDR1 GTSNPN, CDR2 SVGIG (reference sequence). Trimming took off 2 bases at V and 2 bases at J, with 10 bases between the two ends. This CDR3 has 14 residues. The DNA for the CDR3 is TGTGCCTGGAGTTTGTGGGGCGCCTACAATGAGCAGTTCTTC. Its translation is CAWSLWGAYNEQFF.

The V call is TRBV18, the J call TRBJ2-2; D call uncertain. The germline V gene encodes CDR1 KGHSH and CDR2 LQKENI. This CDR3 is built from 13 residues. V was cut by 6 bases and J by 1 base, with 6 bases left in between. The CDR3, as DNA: TGTGCCAGCTCCCGACAGAACACCGGGGAGCTGTTTTTT. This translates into CASSRQNTGELFF.

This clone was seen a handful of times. CDR3 amino acids: CASSSGTGTSPLHF. The CDR3 DNA reads TGTGCCAGCAGTTCCGGGACAGGGACTTCACCCCTCCACTTT. The gene calls are TRBV6-5 and TRBJ1-6; 9 nucleotides match TRBD1. V was pared by 4 bases and J by 9 bases, with 4 bases of the junction left unmatched. Germline CDR1 and CDR2: MNHEY and SVGAGI. The CDR3 runs to 14 residues.

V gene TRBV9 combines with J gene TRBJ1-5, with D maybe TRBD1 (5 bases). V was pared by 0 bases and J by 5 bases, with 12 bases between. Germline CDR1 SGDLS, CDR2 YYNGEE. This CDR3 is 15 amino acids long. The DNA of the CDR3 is TGTGCCAGCAGCGTAGAACCAGGGCCTCATCAGCCCCAGCATTTT. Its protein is CASSVEPGPHQPQHF.

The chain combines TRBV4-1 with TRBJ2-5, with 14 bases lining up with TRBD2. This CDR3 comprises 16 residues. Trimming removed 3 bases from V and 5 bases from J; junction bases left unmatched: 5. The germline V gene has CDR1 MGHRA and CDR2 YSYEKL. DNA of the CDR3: TGCGCCAGCAGCCACGGGACTAGCGGGGGTCAGGAGACCCAGTACTTC. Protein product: CASSHGTSGGQETQYF.

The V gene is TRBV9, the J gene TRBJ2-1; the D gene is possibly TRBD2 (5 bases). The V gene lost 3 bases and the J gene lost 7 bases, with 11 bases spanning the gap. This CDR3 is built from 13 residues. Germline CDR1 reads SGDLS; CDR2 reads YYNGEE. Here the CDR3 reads CASSDRTGNEQFF. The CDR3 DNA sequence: TGTGCCAGCAGCGATCGGACGGGGAATGAGCAGTTCTTC.

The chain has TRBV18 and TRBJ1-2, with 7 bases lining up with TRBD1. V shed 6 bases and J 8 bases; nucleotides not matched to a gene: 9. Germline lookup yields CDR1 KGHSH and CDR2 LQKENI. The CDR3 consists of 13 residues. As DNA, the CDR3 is TGTGCCAGCTCGCCCGACAGGGAAAGGGGCTACACCTTC. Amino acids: CASSPDRERGYTF. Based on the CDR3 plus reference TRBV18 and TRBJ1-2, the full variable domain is NAGVMQNPRHLVRRRGQEARLRCSPMKGHSHVYWYRQLPEEGLKFMVYLQKENIIDESGMPKERFSAEFPKEGPSILRIQQVVRGDSAAYFCASSPDRERGYTFGSGTRLTVV.

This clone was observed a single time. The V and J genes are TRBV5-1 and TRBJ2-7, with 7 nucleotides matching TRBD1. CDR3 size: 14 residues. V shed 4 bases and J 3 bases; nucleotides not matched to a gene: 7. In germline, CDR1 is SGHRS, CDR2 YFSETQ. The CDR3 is CASSPGQLNYEQYF. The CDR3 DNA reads TGCGCCAGCAGCCCGGGACAGCTGAACTACGAGCAGTACTTC.

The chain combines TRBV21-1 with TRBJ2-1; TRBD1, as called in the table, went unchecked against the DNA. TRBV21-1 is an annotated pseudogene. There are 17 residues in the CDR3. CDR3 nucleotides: TGTGCCAGCAGCAAAACGGTAGGCAGGGCAGGGGCTGGGGAGCAGTTCTTC. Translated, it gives CASSKTVGRAGAGEQFF.

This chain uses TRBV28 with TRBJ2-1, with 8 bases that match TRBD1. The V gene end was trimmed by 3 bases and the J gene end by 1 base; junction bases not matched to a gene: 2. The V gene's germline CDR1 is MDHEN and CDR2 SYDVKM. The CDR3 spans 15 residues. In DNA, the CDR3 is TGTGCCAGCAGTTTTCAGGGGGCTTCCTACAATGAGCAGTTCTTC. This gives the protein CASSFQGASYNEQFF.

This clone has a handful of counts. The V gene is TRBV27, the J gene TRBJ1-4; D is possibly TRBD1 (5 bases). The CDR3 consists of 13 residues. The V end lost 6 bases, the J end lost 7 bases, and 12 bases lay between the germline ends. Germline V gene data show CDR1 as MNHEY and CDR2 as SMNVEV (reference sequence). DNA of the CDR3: TGTGCCAGCAGGTTGGGGCAGGGTGAAAAACTGTTTTTT. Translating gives CASRLGQGEKLFF.